This T cell receptor beta chain stems from a study of shared clonotypes between healthy human individuals. Findings of the study overall: Generally, estimated richness proved larger in naive subsets than it did in memory subsets.

In germline, CDR1 is SQVTM, CDR2 ANQGSEA. Trimming at V came to 3 bases and at J to 3 bases, leaving 7 bases not matched to a gene. This CDR3 is built from 16 residues. Details on this clone: Its antigen remains unknown.

For every subset, genomic DNA was evenly distributed across several immunoSEQ plates. Using immunoSEQ multiplex PCR, the repertoire was profiled, and TCRdb retains in-frame clones only, with some absent. Of about 360,000 clones listed, about 73% are singletons. The chain joins TRBV29-1 to TRBJ2-1; 11 bases agree with TRBD2. Sequencing was carried out using memory CD4+ T cells sorted from blood. The subset is: CD45RA-negative fraction. The sequence came from a man in his thirties or forties in good health. CDR3 bases: TGCAGCGTTGAGGGTAGCGGGAGGGGGTACTACAATGAGCAGTTCTTC. Its protein product is CSVEGSGRGYYNEQFF.